This TCR beta chain was identified in a study of T cell changes during pregnancy in multiple sclerosis. Profiling relied on immunoSEQ multiplex PCR, and the TCRdb table lists in-frame clones only, not all of them. The sample shows approximately 100,000 clones, 91% of them seen only once. Germline loops: CDR1 SGHNT, CDR2 YYREEE (reference sequence). V lost 3 bases and J lost 5; bases outside the gene matches: 10. The CDR3 sequence is 16 residues long. The chain combines TRBV5-4 with TRBJ2-3; 9 bases are a match to TRBD2. The sample here was peripheral blood, taken after pregnancy. This TCR came from a female donor with multiple sclerosis, enrolled in a pregnancy study. CDR3 nucleotides: TGTGCCAGCAGCTACCCCAGCGGGGGGTTGGGAGATACGCAGTATTTT. Its protein product is CASSYPSGGLGDTQYF.